Listed below are T cell receptor beta chains from one sample, sequenced in a study of blood T cells in healthy people across ages. A single record per CDR3 protein comes from TCRdb applying MiXCR to the 5' RACE reads. The table includes around 520,000 distinct CDR3 sequences, roughly a quarter detected once. The sample was also linked to a second study, of T cells of mothers and their children.

Sequencing was done on a sample of blood. These TCRs come from a boy under 10 years old in good health. Each CDR3 is given with its conserved first and last residue. A D gene is named only where the DNA matches it firmly. A row's size may be missing; if present it is once, few, many or a size class.

V	D	J	size	DNA	CDR3
TRBV29-1	.	TRBJ1-2	.	TGCAGCGCCCCCATCGGGGACGGCTACACCTTC	CSAPIGDGYTF
TRBV7-2	TRBD2	TRBJ2-2	few	TGTGCCAGCAGCCCGCAAAGGACTAGCGGGGGGCCCGGGGAGCTGTTTTTT	CASSPQRTSGGPGELFF
TRBV6-5	.	TRBJ1-2	.	TGTGCCAGCAGAGCCACAGGGACCCATGGCTACACCTTC	CASRATGTHGYTF
TRBV4-2	.	TRBJ2-6	.	TGTGCCAGCAGCCTTGGGGACTGGCCTCGGGGGGCCAACGTCCTGACTTTC	CASSLGDWPRGANVLTF
TRBV20-1	.	TRBJ2-2	few	TGCAGTGCTAGAGATAGGGGGGGATCCGGGGAGCTGTTTTTT	CSARDRGGSGELFF
TRBV5-1	TRBD2	TRBJ2-1	few	TGCGCCAGCACCACCGGGCCGACTAGCGGATACAATGAGCAGTTCTTC	CASTTGPTSGYNEQFF
TRBV5-5	.	TRBJ1-5	.	TGTGCCAGCAGCCAGTCCCGGGGCGCGGAGCAGCCCCAGCATTTT	CASSQSRGAEQPQHF
TRBV7-2	.	TRBJ2-4	few	TGTGCCAGCAGCTTGACCGGACTAGCCAAAAACATTCAGTACTTC	CASSLTGLAKNIQYF
TRBV12-3/TRBV12-4	.	TRBJ1-1	.	TGTGCCAGCAGTTTGTATCTCGGGCAGGGGAGGAACACTGAAGCTTTCTTT	CASSLYLGQGRNTEAFF
TRBV14	.	TRBJ2-2	.	TGTGCCAGCGGTAGGGAATTGACCGGGGAGCTGTTTTTT	CASGRELTGELFF
TRBV14	.	TRBJ2-5	many	TGTGCCAGCAGCCTCGGGACACCGGGGGAGACCCAGTACTTC	CASSLGTPGETQYF
TRBV6-4	TRBD1	TRBJ2-7	.	TGTGCCAGCAGTCAGCAGTTTGGACAGGCCTACGAGCAGTACTTC	CASSQQFGQAYEQYF
TRBV12-3/TRBV12-4	TRBD1	TRBJ1-2	few	TGTGCCAGCAGTTTATTTAGGACAGGGATAGGCTATGGCTACACCTTC	CASSLFRTGIGYGYTF
TRBV30	TRBD1	TRBJ1-2	.	TGTGCCTGGATGGGGACAGGGGCGAGGGGCTACACCTTC	CAWMGTGARGYTF
TRBV6-4	TRBD1	TRBJ1-2	.	TGTGCCAGCAGTGAATCGGGACAGGGATGGGGCTACACCTTC	CASSESGQGWGYTF
TRBV9	TRBD1	TRBJ1-5	once	TGTGCCAGCAACCCAGGGGGCGGCAATCAGCCCCAGCATTTT	CASNPGGGNQPQHF
TRBV5-1	TRBD2	TRBJ2-3	.	TGCGCCAGCAGCGCCCACCGGGGGGACGGCACAGATACGCAGTATTTT	CASSAHRGDGTDTQYF
TRBV25-1	TRBD1	TRBJ2-5	few	TGTGCCAGCAGTGAATATAGACAGGGCATCCTAGAGACCCAGTACTTC	CASSEYRQGILETQYF
TRBV9	.	TRBJ1-4	.	TGTGCCAGCAGCGTAGGACCGGAGGTCAGCGAAAAACTGTTTTTT	CASSVGPEVSEKLFF
TRBV7-8	.	TRBJ2-3	few	TGTGCCAGCACCACCCCGTGGGTAGTGGGCACAGATACGCAGTATTTT	CASTTPWVVGTDTQYF
TRBV27	.	TRBJ2-2	.	TGTGCCAGCAGTTTGGGGCAGGGTCGGACCGGGGAGCTGTTTTTT	CASSLGQGRTGELFF
TRBV5-4	.	TRBJ2-7	.	TGTGCCAGCAGCTTGGCCGTAGGGCTTAACGAGCAGTACTTC	CASSLAVGLNEQYF
TRBV6-2/TRBV6-3	.	TRBJ2-1	few	TGTGCCAGCAGGTCGACAGGACCCCTACAAAAGTTCTTC	CASRSTGPLQKFF
TRBV7-2	TRBD1	TRBJ2-2	few	TGTGCCAGCAGCTTAGAGGCAGGGGGCTTCACCGGGGAGCTGTTTTTT	CASSLEAGGFTGELFF
TRBV20-1	.	TRBJ2-3	few	TGCAGTGCTAGTCCGGACGCGACTCCACCCCGGTATTTT	CSASPDATPPRYF
TRBV9	.	TRBJ2-6	.	TGTGCCAGCAGCTCTAGACAGTTCTCTGGGGCCAACGTCCTGACTTTC	CASSSRQFSGANVLTF
TRBV28	TRBD2	TRBJ2-7	.	TGTGCCAGCAGACGACTAGCGGGAGGGGGCTACGAGCAGTACTTC	CASRRLAGGGYEQYF
TRBV2	.	TRBJ2-5	few	TGTGCCAGCGGTGGCAGTCAAGAGACCCAGTACTTC	CASGGSQETQYF
TRBV5-1	TRBD1	TRBJ2-4	few	TGCGCCAGCAGTTTGTCGGCCGGGACAGTAAGAATTCAGTACTTC	CASSLSAGTVRIQYF
TRBV12-3/TRBV12-4	.	TRBJ2-7	.	TGTGCCAGCAGTTTAGGTCTAGTAGCCGAGCAGTACTTC	CASSLGLVAEQYF
TRBV5-1	.	TRBJ1-2	.	TGCGCCAGCAGCCTGGACAGAATTTATGGCTACACCTTC	CASSLDRIYGYTF
TRBV5-6	TRBD2	TRBJ2-5	.	TGTGCCAGCAGCTGGACTAGCGGGAGGGCCAAAGAGACCCAGTACTTC	CASSWTSGRAKETQYF
TRBV6-6	TRBD2	TRBJ2-5	few	TGTGCCAGCGCCCTAGCGGGAGGGTGGGAGACCCAGTACTTC	CASALAGGWETQYF
TRBV7-9	TRBD2	TRBJ2-1	few	TGTGCCAGCGGGACTAGCGGGACATACAATGAGCAGTTCTTC	CASGTSGTYNEQFF
TRBV27	.	TRBJ1-1	.	TGTGCCAGCAGTCTTACCCCGGGACATCAGAACACTGAAGCTTTCTTT	CASSLTPGHQNTEAFF
TRBV6-5	.	TRBJ2-1	.	TGTGCCAGCAGCCTCGGACCGTTCAATGAGCAGTTCTTC	CASSLGPFNEQFF